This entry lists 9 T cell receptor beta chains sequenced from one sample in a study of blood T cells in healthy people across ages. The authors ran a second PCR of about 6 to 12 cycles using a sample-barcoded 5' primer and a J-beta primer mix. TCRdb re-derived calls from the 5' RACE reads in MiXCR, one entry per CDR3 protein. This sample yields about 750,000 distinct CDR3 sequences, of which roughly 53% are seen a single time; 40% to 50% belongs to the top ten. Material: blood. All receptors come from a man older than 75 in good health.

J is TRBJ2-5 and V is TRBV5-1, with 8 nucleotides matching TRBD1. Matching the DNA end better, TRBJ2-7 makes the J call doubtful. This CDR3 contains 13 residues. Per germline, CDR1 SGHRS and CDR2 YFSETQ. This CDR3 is CASSFYTGGEQYF. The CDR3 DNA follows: TGCGCCAGCAGCTTTTATACAGGGGGCGAGCAGTACTTC.

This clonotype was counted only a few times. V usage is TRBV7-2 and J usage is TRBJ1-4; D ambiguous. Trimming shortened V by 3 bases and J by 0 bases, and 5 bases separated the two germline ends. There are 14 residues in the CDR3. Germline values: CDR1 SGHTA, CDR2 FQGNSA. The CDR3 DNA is TGTGCCAGCAGCTTCAGTGCAACTAATGAAAAACTGTTTTTT. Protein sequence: CASSFSATNEKLFF.

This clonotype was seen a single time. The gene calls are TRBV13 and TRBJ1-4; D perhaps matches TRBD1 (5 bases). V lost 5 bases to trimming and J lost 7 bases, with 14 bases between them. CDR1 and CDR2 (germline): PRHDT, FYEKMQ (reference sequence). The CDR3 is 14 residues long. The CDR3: CASSRQGEGEKLFF. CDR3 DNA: TGTGCCAGCAGCCGGCAGGGAGAGGGTGAAAAACTGTTTTTT.

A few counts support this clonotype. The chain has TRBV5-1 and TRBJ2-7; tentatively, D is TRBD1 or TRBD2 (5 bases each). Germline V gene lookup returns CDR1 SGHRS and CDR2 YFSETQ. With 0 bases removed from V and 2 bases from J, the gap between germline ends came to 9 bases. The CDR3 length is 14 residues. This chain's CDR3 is CASSLAEGPYEQYF. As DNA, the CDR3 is TGCGCCAGCAGCTTGGCCGAGGGACCCTACGAGCAGTACTTC.

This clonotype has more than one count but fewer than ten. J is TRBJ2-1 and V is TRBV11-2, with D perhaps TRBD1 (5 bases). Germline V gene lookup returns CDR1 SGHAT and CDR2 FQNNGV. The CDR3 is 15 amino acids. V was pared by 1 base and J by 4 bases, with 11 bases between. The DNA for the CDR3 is TGTGCCAGCAGCTTAGTGGCAGGGATATACAATGAGCAGTTCTTC. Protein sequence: CASSLVAGIYNEQFF. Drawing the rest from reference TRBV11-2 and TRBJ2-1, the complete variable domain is EAGVAQSPRYKIIEKRQSVAFWCNPISGHATLYWYQQILGQGPKLLIQFQNNGVVDDSQLPKDRFSAERLKGVDSTLKIQPAKLEDSAVYLCASSLVAGIYNEQFFGPGTRLTVL.

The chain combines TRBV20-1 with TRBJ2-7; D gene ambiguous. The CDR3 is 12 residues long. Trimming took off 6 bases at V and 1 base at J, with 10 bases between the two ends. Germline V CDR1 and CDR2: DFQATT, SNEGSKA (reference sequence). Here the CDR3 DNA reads TGCAGTGCATTCCGGCCTTCCTACGAGCAGTACTTC. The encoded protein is CSAFRPSYEQYF.

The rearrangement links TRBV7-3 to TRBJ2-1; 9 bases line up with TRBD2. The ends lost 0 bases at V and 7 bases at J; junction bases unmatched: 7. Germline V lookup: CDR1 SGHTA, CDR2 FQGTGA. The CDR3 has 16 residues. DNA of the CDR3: TGTGCCAGCAGCTTAACGTGGCGGGAGGGCCGGAATGAGCAGTTCTTC. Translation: CASSLTWREGRNEQFF.

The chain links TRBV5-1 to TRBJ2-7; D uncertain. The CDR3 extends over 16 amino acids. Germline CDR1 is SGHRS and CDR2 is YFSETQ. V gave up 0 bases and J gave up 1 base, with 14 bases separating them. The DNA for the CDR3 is TGCGCCAGCAGCTTGGGGCCTCCAACCAGTTCCTACGAGCAGTACTTC. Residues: CASSLGPPTSSYEQYF.

The chain's CDR3 is CASSQEGQGSYEQYF. CDR3 bases: TGTGCCAGCAGCCAAGAAGGGCAGGGGTCCTACGAGCAGTACTTC. The V call is TRBV3-1, the J call TRBJ2-7; the D gene is possibly TRBD1 (6 bases). The CDR3 sequence is 15 residues long. CDR1 is LGHDT and CDR2 is YNNKEL in the germline V gene (reference sequence). V gave up 0 bases and J gave up 1 base, with 10 bases separating them.